A single TCR beta chain is shown here with its context. The data were obtained in a study of CD8 T cells in Susac syndrome. RNA was extracted with the RNeasy kit, and a quantity of roughly 0.45 to 1 ug was reverse transcribed using random hexamers. MiXCR was run by TCRdb on the immunoSEQ multiplex PCR reads, yielding one entry per CDR3 protein. The table includes about 76,000 distinct CDR3 sequences, 90% to 95% detected once. CDR1 and CDR2 from the germline V gene are LGHNT and FRNRAP. Trimming left V 5 bases short and J 2 bases short, with 20 bases between. CDR3 length: 17 residues. The source of this sequence is a human donor with Susac syndrome. V is TRBV12-5 and J is TRBJ2-3; D possibly matches TRBD1 or TRBD2 (5 bases each). The specimen was CD8+ T cells from PBMCs. CDR3 sequence: CASGPGRWGINTDTQYF. The CDR3 DNA reads as TGTGCTAGTGGTCCTGGTCGGTGGGGGATTAACACAGATACGCAGTATTTT.